The 5 T cell receptor beta chains listed next were all sequenced from one sample in a study of cytomegalovirus exposure and HLA in healthy donors. The data were produced by immunoSEQ multiplex PCR, yet TCRdb's version contains in-frame clones alone and is incomplete. The table records 300,000 to 350,000 clones, 70% to 90% of them present only once. Sequencing used PBMCs. These receptors originate from a man under 40 in good health and CMV-seronegative.

The V and J genes are TRBV6-5 and TRBJ2-2; D uncertain. CDR1 is MNHEY, CDR2 SVGAGI, per germline. Trimming cost V 2 bases and J 3 bases, with 4 bases left between them. The CDR3 is 13 amino acids. The CDR3 coding sequence is TGTGCCAGCAGTTACATATACACCGGGGAGCTGTTTTTT. This encodes CASSYIYTGELFF.

V gene TRBV4-3 combines with J gene TRBJ1-6; possibly TRBD1 for D (5 bases). The CDR3 sequence is 16 residues long. CDR1 is LGHNA and CDR2 is YSLEER in the germline V gene. V gave up 0 bases and J gave up 2 bases, with 8 bases separating them. The DNA for the CDR3 is TGCGCCAGCAGCCAAGATCAGGGCGCCTATAATTCACCCCTCCACTTT. As protein: CASSQDQGAYNSPLHF.

The V gene is TRBV4-3, the J gene TRBJ1-5; unclear D gene. CDR1 LGHNA and CDR2 YSLEER come from the germline V gene. V was pared by 0 bases and J by 0 bases, with 15 bases between. The CDR3 extends over 18 amino acids. The DNA of the CDR3 is TGCGCCAGCAGCCAAGAAGCGGTTGGGCGGATTAGCAATCAGCCCCAGCATTTT. Residues: CASSQEAVGRISNQPQHF.

The chain recombines TRBV7-8 with TRBJ2-1; the D gene is possibly TRBD1 (5 bases). Germline values: CDR1 SGHVS, CDR2 FQNEAQ. This CDR3 has 14 residues. The V end was cut by 3 bases, the J end by 8 bases, with 14 bases between. The CDR3 DNA sequence: TGTGCCAGCAGCTTTAAAACAGGTCTCGATGAGCAGTTCTTC. Amino acids: CASSFKTGLDEQFF.

This chain uses TRBV6-6 with TRBJ2-7, with TRBD1 as a possible D gene (6 bases). CDR3 length: 16 residues. Trimming took off 4 bases at V and 7 bases at J, with 23 bases between the two ends. The germline V gene encodes CDR1 MNHNY and CDR2 SVGAGI (reference sequence). In DNA form, the CDR3 reads TGTGCCAGCAGTTCCGTCAGTAGGGGGTTTCCGTTGGAGCAGTACTTC. It is translated as CASSSVSRGFPLEQYF.